This entry describes one T cell receptor beta chain. The antigen is unknown. Genomic DNA of each subset was evenly split across several immunoSEQ plates. TCRdb keeps only in-frame clones here, not all; method: immunoSEQ multiplex PCR. The profile shows about 1.1 million clones, about four fifths of them singletons. This record belongs to a study of shared clonotypes between healthy human individuals. Study-level results: Clonotype sharing across a few donors was observed for roughly 5% of naive CD4 clonotypes.

V shed 5 bases and J shed 6 bases, with 17 bases lying between them. The CDR3 has 15 amino acids. Germline values: CDR1 SGHKS, CDR2 YYEKEE (reference sequence). The sequence came from a young man in good health. Some clones in this sample may be carry-over from other donors' samples. The specimen was memory CD4+ T cells from PBMCs. Sample subset: CD45RA-negative fraction. This chain links TRBV5-5 with TRBJ2-2; D unresolved. The CDR3 is CASSSRAKVPGELFF. DNA of the CDR3: TGTGCCAGCAGTTCCCGGGCCAAAGTCCCCGGGGAGCTGTTTTTT.